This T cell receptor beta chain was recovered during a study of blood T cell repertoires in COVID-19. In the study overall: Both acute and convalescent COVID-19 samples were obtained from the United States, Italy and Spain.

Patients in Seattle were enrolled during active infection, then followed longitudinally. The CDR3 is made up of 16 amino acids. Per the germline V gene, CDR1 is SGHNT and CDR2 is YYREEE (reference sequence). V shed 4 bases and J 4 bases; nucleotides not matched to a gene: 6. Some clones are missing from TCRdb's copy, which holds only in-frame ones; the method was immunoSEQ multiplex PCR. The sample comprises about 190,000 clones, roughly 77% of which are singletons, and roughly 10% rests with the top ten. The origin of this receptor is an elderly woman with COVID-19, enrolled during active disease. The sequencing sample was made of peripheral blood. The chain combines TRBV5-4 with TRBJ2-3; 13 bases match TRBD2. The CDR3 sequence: CASSARTSGGPDTQYF. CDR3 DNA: TGTGCCAGCAGCGCCCGGACTAGCGGGGGCCCAGATACGCAGTATTTT.